Below, 32 T cell receptor beta chains from the same sample are listed, as sequenced in a study of CD8 T cells in ankylosing spondylitis. Study conclusions and caveats: A TCR beta motif of several highly homologous variants appeared characteristic of ankylosing spondylitis blood.

Their recognized antigens are unknown. TCRdb analysed the 5' RACE reads with MiXCR anew, one entry per CDR3 protein. This table has about 800,000 distinct CDR3 sequences, around 11% appearing once. The sequenced sample was blood, either unsorted or a sorted T cell fraction (not recorded which). Receptors originate from a male donor with ankylosing spondylitis.

The rearrangement links TRBV20-1 to TRBJ1-6; D may be TRBD1 (6 bases). The CDR3 length is 14 residues. CDR1 is DFQATT, CDR2 SNEGSKA, per germline (reference sequence). The V end was cut by 6 bases, the J end by 6 bases, with 15 bases between. CDR3 region: CSAPQGSGNSPLHF. CDR3 sequence (DNA): TGCAGTGCCCCACAGGGCTCGGGTAATTCACCCCTCCACTTT.

The rearrangement links TRBV29-1 to TRBJ2-7, with 7 nucleotides matching TRBD2. V shed 3 bases, J shed 6 bases, and the junction held 11 bases outside the gene matches. There are 14 residues in the CDR3. The germline gives CDR1 SQVTM, CDR2 ANQGSEA. CDR3 sequence reads: CSVEGLREGREQYF. For the CDR3, the DNA is TGCAGCGTTGAGGGGCTGAGGGAGGGCCGCGAGCAGTACTTC.

This clonotype was detected only a few times. The chain couples TRBV4-3 to TRBJ1-2; D gene ambiguous. The ends were cut back, 1 base at V and 6 bases at J, with 12 bases in the middle. The CDR3 runs to 14 residues. Per germline, CDR1 LGHNA and CDR2 YSLEER. The CDR3 region has the DNA TGCGCCAGCAGCCAAGTAACTAGATCCCATGGCTACACCTTC. Translation gives CASSQVTRSHGYTF.

This chain connects TRBV28 to TRBJ2-7; tentatively, D is TRBD1 (6 bases). The CDR3 is 16 residues long. Trimming pared 2 bases from V and 2 bases from J, leaving 16 bases between. Germline CDR1 reads MDHEN; CDR2 reads SYDVKM. This chain's CDR3 is CASSLLTLTGAYEQYF. Written as DNA, the CDR3 is TGTGCCAGCAGTTTACTAACACTGACAGGAGCCTACGAGCAGTACTTC.

This clonotype was counted only a few times. CDR3 nucleotides: TGTGCCAGCAGTTACGTCAGGGGGGAAAGGACTGAAGCTTTCTTT. This sequence encodes CASSYVRGERTEAFF. This rearrangement joins TRBV6-5 to TRBJ1-1; 7 bases fit TRBD1. J gave up 5 bases and V 2 bases, and 8 bases lay outside the gene matches. The CDR3 is made up of 15 amino acids. The germline CDR1 and CDR2 sequences are MNHEY and SVGAGI.

This clonotype was observed at least ten times. The gene calls are TRBV10-3 and TRBJ1-2; the D is unclear. In germline, CDR1 is ENHRY, CDR2 SYGVKD. Trimming removed 0 bases from V and 3 bases from J, with 14 bases in between. The CDR3 totals 16 residues. In nucleotides, the CDR3 is TGTGCCATCAGTGAGTCGAATTTAGTGGCAGACTATGGCTACACCTTC. This gives the protein CAISESNLVADYGYTF.

This clonotype was counted a few times. This rearrangement joins TRBV21-1 to TRBJ2-7; the table names TRBD1, a call not compared with the DNA. TRBV21-1 is recorded as a pseudogene. The CDR3 length is 14 residues. The CDR3 bases are TGTGCCAGCAGCAGGACAGGGGGCATGGACGAGCAGTACTTC. Residues: CASSRTGGMDEQYF.

This clonotype was counted only a few times. The genes are TRBV6-5 and TRBJ2-7, with TRBD1 identical over 10 bases. V lost 0 bases to trimming and J lost 5 bases; unmatched junction nucleotides: 4. The length of the CDR3 is 15 residues. Germline lookup yields CDR1 MNHEY and CDR2 SVGAGI. The CDR3 DNA reads as TGTGCCAGCAGTTACTCGGGACAGGGGATGAACGAGCAGTACTTC. Protein sequence: CASSYSGQGMNEQYF.

The chain couples TRBV5-1 to TRBJ2-7; perhaps D is TRBD1 or TRBD2 (6 bases each). Looked up from germline, CDR1 is SGHRS and CDR2 is YFSETQ. The CDR3 length is 14 residues. Trimming took 1 base from V and 2 from J, leaving 10 bases between them. DNA for the CDR3: TGCGCCAGCAGCTTGAAGGGGGGCCCCTACGAGCAGTACTTC. Encoded protein: CASSLKGGPYEQYF.

The chain has TRBV6-2 or TRBV6-3 and TRBJ2-2; TRBD2 aligns across 9 bases. The trim removed 2 bases at V and 5 bases at J, leaving 9 bases unmatched. Germline assignment: CDR1 MNHEY and CDR2 SVGEGT. This CDR3 is built from 17 residues. The CDR3 sequence: CASSYPGGRALTGELFF. The CDR3 coding sequence is TGTGCCAGCAGTTACCCTGGCGGGAGGGCCTTAACCGGGGAGCTGTTTTTT.

J is TRBJ2-1 and V is TRBV6-1, with D possibly TRBD2 on 6 matching bases. This CDR3 contains 16 residues. Trimming left V 5 bases short and J 2 bases short, with 16 bases between. Germline CDR1 and CDR2: MNHNS and SASEGT. Written as DNA, the CDR3 is TGTGCCAGCAGTCCCGCCCGGGGAGGAGCCTACAATGAGCAGTTCTTC. Its translation: CASSPARGGAYNEQFF.

This clonotype has at least ten counts. This chain joins TRBV3-1 and TRBJ1-2; no definite D call. V was shortened by 5 bases and J by 2 bases, with 6 bases between the two germline ends. This CDR3 has 12 amino acids. Germline V CDR1 and CDR2: LGHDT, YNNKEL (reference sequence). CDR3 sequence: CASSAGNYGYTF. CDR3 nucleotide sequence: TGTGCCAGCAGCGCTGGCAACTATGGCTACACCTTC. Looking up the rest from reference TRBV3-1 and TRBJ1-2 gives the full variable domain: DTAVSQTPKYLVTQMGNDKSIKCEQNLGHDTMYWYKQDSKKFLKIMFSYNNKELIINETVPNRFSPKSPDKAHLNLHINSLELGDSAVYFCASSAGNYGYTFGSGTRLTVV.

Many counts were recorded for this clonotype. The chain recombines TRBV12-3 or TRBV12-4 with TRBJ2-1, with 7 bases that match TRBD2. V was clipped by 1 base and J by 6 bases; unmatched bases: 6. The CDR3 extends over 15 amino acids. CDR3 DNA sequence: TGTGCCAGCAGTTTAGGGCTAGCGGCACGCAATGAGCAGTTCTTC. Translated: CASSLGLAARNEQFF.

This clonotype was seen ten or more times. This chain connects TRBV6-5 to TRBJ1-1; 8 nucleotides agree with TRBD1. Germline-derived CDR1 and CDR2 are MNHEY and SVGAGI. The CDR3 has 15 amino acids. The junction had 3 bases not matched to a gene; V was cut back by 2 bases and J by 1 base. CDR3 sequence: CASSYAGTGNTEAFF. The DNA for the CDR3 is TGTGCCAGCAGTTACGCCGGGACAGGGAACACTGAAGCTTTCTTT.

As to this clonotype: The CDR3 carries no conserved terminal phenylalanine or tryptophan, so it likely arises from a read error. The V gene is TRBV2, the J gene TRBJ2-2; D call uncertain. CDR1 is SNHLY, CDR2 FYNNEI, per germline. The CDR3 is 14 residues long. V dropped 8 bases and J dropped 0 bases, with 10 bases sitting between them. This chain's CDR3 is CASRVRSNTGELFL. The CDR3 DNA reads TGTGCCAGCCGGGTCCGTTCGAACACCGGGGAGCTGTTTCTT.

In the case of this clonotype: This could be a read error, since a much larger clone is one nucleotide away. The chain recombines TRBV29-1 with TRBJ2-7, with a tentative D call TRBD2 (5 bases). CDR3 size: 14 residues. The V end was cut by 1 base, the J end by 8 bases, with 18 bases between. Germline V CDR1 and CDR2: SQVTM, ANQGSEA. The CDR3 here is CSVEGGSRTYQQYF. The CDR3 region has the DNA TGCAGCGTTGAAGGCGGGTCCAGGACGTACCAGCAGTACTTC.

This clonotype came up many times. J is TRBJ2-1 and V is TRBV10-3, with a possible D match to TRBD1 (6 bases). This CDR3 is 13 amino acids long. CDR1 ENHRY and CDR2 SYGVKD come from the germline V gene. V lost 4 bases and J 2 bases, leaving 6 bases between the germline ends. The CDR3 bases are TGTGCCATCAGTGGACAGGCCTACAATGAGCAGTTCTTC. It specifies CAISGQAYNEQFF.

The chain employs TRBV4-3 and TRBJ1-4; D is perhaps TRBD1 (5 bases). Germline CDR1 reads LGHNA; CDR2 reads YSLEER. This CDR3 is built from 16 residues. Trimming took 0 bases from V and 5 from J, leaving 13 bases between them. Written as DNA, the CDR3 is TGCGCCAGCAGCCAAGACATAAGACAGCCGAATGAAAAACTGTTTTTT. Translated, it gives CASSQDIRQPNEKLFF.

This clonotype was observed a few times. This chain connects TRBV6-5 to TRBJ2-5, with D possibly TRBD2 on 5 matching bases. Trimming removed 0 bases from V and 1 base from J, with 9 bases in between. Germline loops: CDR1 MNHEY, CDR2 SVGAGI. The CDR3 runs 15 residues. CDR3 coding DNA: TGTGCCAGCAGTTACTCGGCTAGCAGCCAAGAGACCCAGTACTTC. Protein product: CASSYSASSQETQYF.

This clonotype appeared a few times. CDR3 nucleotide sequence: TGCAGTGCTGGACGGGGCACAGATACGCAGTATTTT. It specifies CSAGRGTDTQYF. The V call is TRBV20-1, the J call TRBJ2-3; D is undetermined. CDR1 is DFQATT, CDR2 SNEGSKA, per germline (reference sequence). Trimming pared 5 bases from V and 1 base from J, leaving 7 bases between. CDR3 length equals 12 residues.

This clonotype was picked up a small number of times. The V and J genes are TRBV20-1 and TRBJ1-6; D gene uncertain. Germline V gene data show CDR1 as DFQATT and CDR2 as SNEGSKA (reference sequence). There are 17 residues in the CDR3. Trimming removed 0 bases at V and 0 bases at J, with 12 bases between. CDR3 sequence (DNA): TGCAGTGCTAGAGATCGAACCGCGAGCTCCTATAATTCACCCCTCCACTTT. It is translated as CSARDRTASSYNSPLHF.

This sequence joins TRBV20-1 and TRBJ2-2; 10 nucleotides line up with TRBD1. The junction had 2 bases not matched to a gene; V was cut back by 3 bases and J by 4 bases. This CDR3 has 14 amino acids. From germline, CDR1 is DFQATT and CDR2 SNEGSKA (reference sequence). CDR3 sequence: CSARDRGSTGELFF. CDR3 coding DNA: TGCAGTGCTAGGGACAGGGGGAGCACCGGGGAGCTGTTTTTT.

This clonotype was seen many times. The CDR3 region has the DNA TGTGCCAGCAGCCGGGGGTCCGCAGAGAGCTCCTACGAGCAGTACTTC. Amino acids: CASSRGSAESSYEQYF. The chain joins TRBV5-5 to TRBJ2-7, with D possibly matching TRBD2 (6 bases). The CDR3 is 16 residues long. Deletions cut 4 bases from V and 0 bases from J, with 17 bases between. The germline CDR1 and CDR2 sequences are SGHKS and YYEKEE (reference sequence).

This clonotype was found a few times. The chain employs TRBV29-1 and TRBJ2-7, with 9 bases fitting TRBD2. The trim removed 5 bases at V and 2 bases at J, leaving 7 bases unmatched. CDR3 size: 14 residues. Germline assignment: CDR1 SQVTM and CDR2 ANQGSEA. CDR3 sequence (DNA): TGCAGCGTTAAAGGGTTAGCGGGAGCCTACGAGCAGTACTTC. This sequence encodes CSVKGLAGAYEQYF.

This clonotype was seen many times. The V gene is TRBV3-1, the J gene TRBJ2-5, with 11 nucleotides matching TRBD2. The CDR3 has 15 amino acids. Germline assignment: CDR1 LGHDT and CDR2 YNNKEL (reference sequence). Trimming at V came to 4 bases and at J to 5 bases, leaving 6 bases not matched to a gene. CDR3 nucleotide sequence: TGTGCCAGCAGCCCGTTGACTAGCGGGGTGGAGACCCAGTACTTC. Its translation is CASSPLTSGVETQYF.

Many counts were recorded for this clonotype. This chain uses TRBV4-2 with TRBJ1-4; D gene uncertain. Germline loops: CDR1 LGHNA, CDR2 YNFKEQ. Trimming took off 0 bases at V and 5 bases at J, with 10 bases between the two ends. The CDR3 is 15 residues long. As DNA, the CDR3 is TGTGCCAGCAGCCAAGATGGGGTAATAAATGAAAAACTGTTTTTT. Protein sequence: CASSQDGVINEKLFF.

This clonotype was counted at least ten times. This rearrangement joins TRBV7-2 to TRBJ1-2; D uncertain. Per the germline V gene, CDR1 is SGHTA and CDR2 is FQGNSA. V was shortened by 7 bases and J by 1 base, with 7 bases between the two germline ends. This CDR3 is 12 amino acids long. CDR3 protein: CASTEGNYGYTF. Here the CDR3 DNA reads TGTGCCAGCACCGAGGGTAACTATGGCTACACCTTC.

On this clonotype itself: Compared with germline, one end of the junction differs, possibly owing to a read error. The genes are TRBV9 and TRBJ2-3, with no clear D. The CDR3 length is 15 residues. CDR1 SGDLS and CDR2 YYNGEE come from the germline V gene. CDR3 sequence reads: CACSAGNPFTDTQYF. The CDR3 DNA reads as TGTGCCTGCAGCGCTGGGAACCCTTTCACAGATACGCAGTATTTT.

This clonotype occurred many times. The chain is built from TRBV20-1 and TRBJ1-6; a possible D gene is TRBD1 (6 bases). The CDR3 is 13 residues long. The germline V and J ends were trimmed by 5 bases and 9 bases, with 14 bases remaining between them. CDR1 and CDR2 from the germline V gene are DFQATT and SNEGSKA (reference sequence). The DNA of the CDR3 is TGCAGTGCTCGAACAGGGCAAAGTTCACCCCTCCACTTT. The encoded protein is CSARTGQSSPLHF.

The chain couples TRBV6-1 to TRBJ2-7; D gene ambiguous. In germline, CDR1 is MNHNS, CDR2 SASEGT. The CDR3 is 15 amino acids. V dropped 2 bases and J dropped 0 bases, with 11 bases sitting between them. The CDR3 coding sequence is TGTGCCAGCAGTGAATTTAATCGACCCTCCTACGAGCAGTACTTC. Protein product: CASSEFNRPSYEQYF.

The chain employs TRBV6-6 and TRBJ1-1, with a tentative D call TRBD1 (5 bases). V was clipped by 2 bases and J by 9 bases, with 10 bases between them. CDR3 length: 12 amino acids. The germline CDR1 and CDR2 sequences are MNHNY and SVGAGI (reference sequence). CDR3: CASSYGAEKAFF. CDR3 sequence (DNA): TGTGCCAGCAGTTACGGGGCGGAGAAAGCTTTCTTT.

The rearrangement uses TRBV24-1 and TRBJ2-1, with D perhaps matching TRBD1 (6 bases). Germline CDR1 is KGHDR and CDR2 is SFDVKD. Trimming took 3 bases from V and 8 from J, leaving 10 bases between them. The CDR3 totals 13 residues. In DNA form, the CDR3 reads TGTGCCACCAGTGATCAGGGGCACGATGAGCAGTTCTTC. Protein product: CATSDQGHDEQFF.